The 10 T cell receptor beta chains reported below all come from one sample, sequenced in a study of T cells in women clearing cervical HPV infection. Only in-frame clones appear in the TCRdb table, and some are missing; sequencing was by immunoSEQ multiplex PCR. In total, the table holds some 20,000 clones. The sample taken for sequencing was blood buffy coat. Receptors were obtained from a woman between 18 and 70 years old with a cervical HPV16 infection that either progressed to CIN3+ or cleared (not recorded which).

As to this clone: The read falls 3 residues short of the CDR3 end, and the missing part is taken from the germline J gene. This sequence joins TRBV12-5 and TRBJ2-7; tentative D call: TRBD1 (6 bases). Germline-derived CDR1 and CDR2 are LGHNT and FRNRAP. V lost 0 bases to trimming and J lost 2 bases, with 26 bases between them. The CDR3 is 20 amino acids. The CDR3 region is CASGLVLGWTDHPPTYEQYF. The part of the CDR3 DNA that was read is TGTGCTAGTGGTTTGGTACTTGGTTGGACAGACCATCCGCCTACCTACGAG.

The CDR3 sequence: CASSPTGVSYNEQFF. The sequenced CDR3 bases are TGTGCCAGCAGCCCCACAGGGGTTTCCTACAATGAG. J is TRBJ2-1 and V is TRBV7-9, with 7 positions matching TRBD1. From the germline J gene comes the end of the CDR3, since the read stops 3 residues before it. CDR1 SEHNR and CDR2 FQNEAQ come from the germline V gene (reference sequence). There are 15 residues in the CDR3. The V gene end was trimmed by 5 bases and the J gene end by 1 base; junction bases not matched to a gene: 5.

The chain's CDR3 is CASSFTGDNGYTF. CDR3 DNA (partial): TGTGCCAGCAGTTTTACAGGGGATAATGGC. The chain is built from TRBV12-3 or TRBV12-4 and TRBJ1-2; 7 positions match TRBD1. The missing CDR3 end, 3 residues past where the read stops, is filled in from the germline J gene. This CDR3 contains 13 residues. With 3 bases clipped from V and 6 bases from J, the junction kept 4 bases outside the gene matches.

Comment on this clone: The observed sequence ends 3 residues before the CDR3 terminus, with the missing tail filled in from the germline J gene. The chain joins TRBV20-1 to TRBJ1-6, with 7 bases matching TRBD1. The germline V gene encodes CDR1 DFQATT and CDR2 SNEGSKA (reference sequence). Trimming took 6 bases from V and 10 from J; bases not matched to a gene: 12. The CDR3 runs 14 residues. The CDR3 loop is CSARPGQSQSPLHF. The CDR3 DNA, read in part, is TGCAGTGCGAGACCGGGACAGTCCCAATCACCC.

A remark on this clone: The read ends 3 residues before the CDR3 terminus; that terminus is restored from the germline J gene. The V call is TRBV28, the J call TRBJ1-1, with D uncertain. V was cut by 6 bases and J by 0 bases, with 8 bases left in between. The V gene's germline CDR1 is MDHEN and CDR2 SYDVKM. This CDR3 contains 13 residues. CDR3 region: CASRRHLNTEAFF. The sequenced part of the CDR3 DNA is TGTGCCAGCAGGCGACATCTGAACACTGAA.

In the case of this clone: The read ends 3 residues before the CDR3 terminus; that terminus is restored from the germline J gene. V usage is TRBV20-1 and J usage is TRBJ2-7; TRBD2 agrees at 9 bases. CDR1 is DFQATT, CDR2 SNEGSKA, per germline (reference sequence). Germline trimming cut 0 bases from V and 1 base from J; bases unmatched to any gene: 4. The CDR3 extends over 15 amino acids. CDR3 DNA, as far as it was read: TGCAGTGCTAGAGATGAGCGGGAGGTGTCCTACGAG. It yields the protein CSARDEREVSYE. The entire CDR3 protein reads CSARDEREVSYEQYF.

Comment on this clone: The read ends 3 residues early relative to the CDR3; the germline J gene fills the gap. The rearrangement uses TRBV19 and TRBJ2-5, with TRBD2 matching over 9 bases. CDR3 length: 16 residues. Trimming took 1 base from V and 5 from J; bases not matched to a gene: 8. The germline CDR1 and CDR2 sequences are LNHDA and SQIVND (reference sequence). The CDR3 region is CASSIVPSGVGETQYF. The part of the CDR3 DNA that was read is TGTGCCAGTAGTATAGTACCTAGCGGGGTGGGGGAGACC.

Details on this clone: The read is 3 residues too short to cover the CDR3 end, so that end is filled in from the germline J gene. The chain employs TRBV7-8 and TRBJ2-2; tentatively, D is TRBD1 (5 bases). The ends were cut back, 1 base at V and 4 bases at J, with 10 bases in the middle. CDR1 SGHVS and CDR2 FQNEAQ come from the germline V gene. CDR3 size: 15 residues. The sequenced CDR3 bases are TGTGCCAGCAGCTTAGGGGGCTGGAGCACCGGGGAG. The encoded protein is CASSLGGWSTGE. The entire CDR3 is CASSLGGWSTGELFF.

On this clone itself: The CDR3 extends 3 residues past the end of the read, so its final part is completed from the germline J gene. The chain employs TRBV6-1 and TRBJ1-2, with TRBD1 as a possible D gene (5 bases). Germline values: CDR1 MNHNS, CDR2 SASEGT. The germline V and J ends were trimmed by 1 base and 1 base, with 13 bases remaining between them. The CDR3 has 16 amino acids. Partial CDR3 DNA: TGTGCCAGCAGTGAAGAGGGGCTAACGTTTAACTATGGC. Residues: CASSEEGLTFNYG. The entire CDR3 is CASSEEGLTFNYGYTF.

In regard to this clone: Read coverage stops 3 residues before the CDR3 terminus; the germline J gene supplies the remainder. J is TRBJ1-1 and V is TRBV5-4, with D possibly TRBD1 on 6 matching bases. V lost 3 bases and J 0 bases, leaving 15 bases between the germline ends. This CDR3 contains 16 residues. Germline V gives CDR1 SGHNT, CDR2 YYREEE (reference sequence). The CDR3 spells CASSSKSGGMNTEAFF. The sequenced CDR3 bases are TGTGCCAGCAGCTCGAAGTCGGGGGGCATGAACACTGAA.